The rows below give T cell receptor beta chains drawn from one sample of a study of cytomegalovirus exposure and HLA in healthy donors. The repertoire was sequenced with immunoSEQ multiplex PCR; TCRdb's copy has only in-frame clones and lacks some. Of more than 200,000 clones listed, roughly 80% are singletons. Sequenced sample: PBMCs. These receptors all stem from a girl aged 2 to 9 in good health and CMV-seronegative. CDR3s include the opening cysteine and the closing phenylalanine or tryptophan.

V gene	J gene	CDR3 protein
TRBV13	TRBJ2-7	CASSRGGPSSYEQYF
TRBV19	TRBJ2-3	CASSISGSTDTQYF
TRBV7-9	TRBJ1-1	CASSLWEGDTEAFF
TRBV19	TRBJ2-1	CASSIGLARNSYNEQFF
TRBV5-1	TRBJ2-5	CASSYGGGQETQYF
TRBV29-1	TRBJ1-1	CSVVPGGVTEAFF
TRBV9	TRBJ2-6	CASSVVGGTVSGANVLTF
TRBV19	TRBJ1-1	CASTTTPQGGTEAFF
TRBV11-2	TRBJ2-5	CASRSGETQYF
TRBV7-3	TRBJ2-5	CASSPAGSKETQYF
TRBV6-5	TRBJ2-2	CASDRGNTGELFF
TRBV5-5	TRBJ1-2	CASSRDSSYYGYTF
TRBV7-9	TRBJ2-1	CASSNTSGRVYEQFF
TRBV7-9	TRBJ1-2	CASSYRDREGFTF
TRBV10-3	TRBJ1-1	CASGQGRDKAFF
TRBV29-1	TRBJ2-7	CSVADGTGSYEQYF
TRBV6-4	TRBJ1-6	CASSPTGVNSPLHF
TRBV5-4	TRBJ2-2	CASSIVAGGPGELFF
TRBV5-4	TRBJ2-1	CASSLVRASAVHLYNEQFF
TRBV2	TRBJ1-2	CASRGGQANGYTF
TRBV5-4	TRBJ2-1	CASRWDRYNEQFF
TRBV5-1	TRBJ2-7	CASSFDPGAGAYEQYF
TRBV19	TRBJ2-2	CASRPTGDTGELFF
TRBV6-1	TRBJ1-2	CASSQGVDYGYTF
TRBV19	TRBJ2-3	CASSTEGLAGGDTQYF
TRBV29-1	TRBJ2-1	CSVLGTVVYNEQFF
TRBV5-1	TRBJ2-5	CASSNSEEETQYF
TRBV19	TRBJ1-2	CASSIDPSPYYGYTF
TRBV19	TRBJ1-4	CASRLRGQGATNEKLFF
TRBV5-6	TRBJ2-2	CASSPLVTAGYTGELFF
TRBV27	TRBJ2-7	CASSLYPNRGLASYEQYF
TRBV5-5	TRBJ1-4	CASSHGTERNEKLFF
TRBV11-3	TRBJ2-6	CASSLGGRSGANVLTF
TRBV5-1	TRBJ1-1	CASSLSGQPNTEAFF
TRBV29-1	TRBJ1-5	CSVGGAGTGVDQPQHF
TRBV5-1	TRBJ2-1	CASSPHSSGAYNEQFF
TRBV18	TRBJ2-5	CASSSLAGQETQYF